This record covers a single TCR beta chain. What it recognizes is unknown. The TCR beta cDNA libraries carried unique molecular identifiers. The yield from about 1 to 10 million T cells was approximately 500,000 cDNA molecules in total. MiXCR, run by TCRdb on the PCR reads, gives a single entry per CDR3 protein. The sample includes roughly 400,000 distinct CDR3 sequences, 35% to 45% of them seen just once. This entry comes from a study of post-analysis software for immune sequencing data. At the level of the study: Disease courses included relapsing-remitting, secondary progressive and progressive-relapsing multiple sclerosis. Broader study findings: Controls significantly exceeded multiple sclerosis patients in normalized Chao1 diversity. Comparison of patients with controls showed four or five TRBV segments more frequent in patients, TRBV5-6, TRBV5-1 and TRBV20-1 among them. Samples from a shared batch, those prepared together, strongly co-clustered by F measure.

There are 16 residues in the CDR3. Germline CDR1 ENHRY, CDR2 SYGVKD. Trimming stripped 3 bases from V and 0 bases from J, with 12 bases between. Sequencing was carried out using blood. This receptor was obtained from a girl aged 2 to 9 with multiple sclerosis. V gene TRBV10-3 combines with J gene TRBJ2-1; possibly TRBD1 for D (6 bases). The CDR3, as DNA: TGTGCCATCAGTGACGGGCAGGGGAGCTCCTACAATGAGCAGTTCTTC. Its protein is CAISDGQGSSYNEQFF.